One and the same sample provided the 28 T cell receptor beta chains below, sequenced in a study of T-cell reconstitution after alpha-beta-depleted transplantation in children. Preparing the TCRbeta library involved the use of unique molecular identifiers. One entry per CDR3 protein results from TCRdb running MiXCR on the PCR reads. In the table there are some 250,000 distinct CDR3 sequences, around 12% of which are singletons. Sequenced material: PBMCs from the stem cell graft donor, taken from the stem cell graft. The receptors come from a human donor who donated a stem cell graft to a child with acute lymphoblastic leukemia.

Only one count was recorded for this clonotype. V is TRBV6-7 and J is TRBJ1-2, with no clear D. TRBV6-7 is flagged as an ORF with uncertain function. This CDR3 comprises 14 residues. The V end was cut by 10 bases, the J end by 3 bases, with 18 bases between. The CDR3 protein is CAICSVVGDYGYTF. The CDR3 region has the DNA TGTGCCATCTGTTCAGTGGTGGGCGACTATGGCTACACCTTC.

This clonotype was observed many times. The rearrangement links TRBV5-1 to TRBJ1-1; no reliable D call. Germline-derived CDR1 and CDR2 are SGHRS and YFSETQ. The ends were cut back, 0 bases at V and 3 bases at J, with 6 bases in the middle. The CDR3 totals 13 residues. DNA for the CDR3: TGCGCCAGCAGCTTGGAGGTGGACACTGAAGCTTTCTTT. This gives the protein CASSLEVDTEAFF.

This clonotype was recorded at least ten times. This chain connects TRBV5-1 to TRBJ2-2; 8 bases are shared with TRBD1. The CDR3 sequence is 14 residues long. CDR1 SGHRS and CDR2 YFSETQ come from the germline V gene. V shed 4 bases and J 5 bases; nucleotides not matched to a gene: 4. DNA for the CDR3: TGCGCCAGCAGCCCGGACAGGGAGACCGGGGAGCTGTTTTTT. It codes for CASSPDRETGELFF.

This clonotype was recorded a few times. The V and J genes are TRBV20-1 and TRBJ2-7; 7 nucleotides line up with TRBD2. V dropped 5 bases and J dropped 4; count of bases not matched to a gene: 11. In germline, CDR1 is DFQATT, CDR2 SNEGSKA (reference sequence). This CDR3 has 14 amino acids. The CDR3 bases are TGCAGTGCTCCCCCGGGCGGGAGTATATACGAGCAGTACTTC. This codes for CSAPPGGSIYEQYF.

This clonotype was seen a handful of times. The CDR3 sequence is CASSIDRITDTQYF. The CDR3 DNA reads TGTGCCAGCAGCATAGACAGGATCACAGATACGCAGTATTTT. The gene calls are TRBV7-2 and TRBJ2-3, with D maybe TRBD1 (6 bases). CDR3 length equals 14 residues. V lost 5 bases, J lost 2 bases, and 11 bases lay in between. Germline lookup yields CDR1 SGHTA and CDR2 FQGNSA.

Of note for this clonotype: A much larger clonotype is one base distant, so this may be a read error. The rearrangement links TRBV11-2 to TRBJ1-5; a weak D match, TRBD1 (5 bases). The CDR3 runs 16 residues. Germline V gene sequence: CDR1 SGHAT, CDR2 FQNNGV. The CDR3 DNA follows: TGTGCCAGCAGCCCCCCGGCGCAGGGTGGGTCTCAGCCCCACCATTTT. Residues: CASSPPAQGGSQPHHF.

This clonotype was detected many times. This sequence joins TRBV6-5 and TRBJ2-1, with 10 nucleotides matching TRBD2. This CDR3 region has 16 residues. Germline V gene sequence: CDR1 MNHEY, CDR2 SVGAGI. V was pared by 7 bases and J by 5 bases, with 11 bases of the junction left unmatched. CDR3 loop: CASTKWAAGGDNEQFF. The CDR3 DNA follows: TGTGCCAGCACCAAATGGGCAGCGGGAGGGGACAATGAGCAGTTCTTC.

This clonotype occurred many times. The chain links TRBV11-2 to TRBJ1-1, with a tentative D call TRBD1 (5 bases). This CDR3 is 15 amino acids long. Germline loops: CDR1 SGHAT, CDR2 FQNNGV. Trimming left V 1 base short and J 5 bases short, with 14 bases between. The chain's CDR3 is CASSLGDPWGTEAFF. CDR3 coding DNA: TGTGCCAGCAGCTTAGGGGACCCGTGGGGGACTGAAGCTTTCTTT.

This clonotype was recorded a few times. This chain links TRBV27 with TRBJ2-1; perhaps TRBD2 as D (7 bases). Germline CDR1 MNHEY, CDR2 SMNVEV (reference sequence). This CDR3 is 17 amino acids long. Trimming took 5 bases from V and 3 from J, leaving 20 bases between them. The CDR3 DNA sequence: TGTGCCAGCAGTGAACAAGGGGGGGCGTTTAGCTACAATGAGCAGTTCTTC. Its protein is CASSEQGGAFSYNEQFF.

This clonotype was recorded at least ten times. This chain links TRBV10-3 with TRBJ2-1; weak D call: TRBD2 (6 bases). CDR3 length: 15 residues. V was trimmed by 7 bases and J by 8 bases, leaving 21 bases between them. CDR1 is ENHRY and CDR2 is SYGVKD in the germline V gene. The CDR3 protein is CAIKGLTVLGDEQFF. The CDR3, as DNA: TGTGCCATCAAGGGACTTACGGTACTCGGGGATGAGCAGTTCTTC.

Notes on this clonotype: With a much larger clone just one base away, this may be a read error. The chain is built from TRBV7-3 and TRBJ1-2; D not certain. This CDR3 is 14 amino acids long. The germline CDR1 and CDR2 sequences are SGHTA and FQGTGA. As DNA, the CDR3 is TGTGCCAGCGGCTTAACCCCAGGATTGTATGGCTACACCTTC. This sequence encodes CASGLTPGLYGYTF. The full variable domain, with the rest looked up from reference TRBV7-3 and TRBJ1-2, is GAGVSQTPSNKVTEKGKYVELRCDPISGHTALYWYRQSLGQGPEFLIYFQGTGAADDSGLPNDRFFAVRPEGSVSTLKIQRTERGDSAVYLCASGLTPGLYGYTFGSGTRLTVV.

Regarding this clonotype: A much larger clone sits a single nucleotide away, making a read error possible. The V gene is TRBV6-1, the J gene TRBJ1-2; perhaps TRBD1 as D (5 bases). The CDR3 is made up of 13 amino acids. Trimming took off 2 bases at V and 9 bases at J, with 13 bases between the two ends. Per germline, CDR1 MNHNS and CDR2 SASEGT. The DNA of the CDR3 is TGTGCCAGCAGTGAAAGAGGGGTACATAGCTACACCTTC. Its translation: CASSERGVHSYTF.

There are many counts of this clonotype. The gene calls are TRBV6-2 or TRBV6-3 and TRBJ2-3; the match to TRBD2 covers 7 bases. This CDR3 is built from 12 residues. The V and J ends lost 8 bases and 4 bases, in that order; junction bases with no gene match: 3. Germline V gene sequence: CDR1 MNHEY, CDR2 SVGEGT. The CDR3 is CASGGGSDTQYF. The CDR3 region has the DNA TGTGCCAGCGGCGGGGGTTCAGATACGCAGTATTTT.

This clonotype was detected ten times or more. The V gene is TRBV15, the J gene TRBJ2-1; D is ambiguous. CDR1 is LNHNV and CDR2 is YYDKDF in the germline V gene (reference sequence). The CDR3 totals 17 residues. Trimming removed 0 bases from V and 3 bases from J, with 15 bases in between. Written as DNA, the CDR3 is TGTGCCACCAGCAGAGATCGTAGGTTTTCACTCTACAATGAGCAGTTCTTC. Its protein is CATSRDRRFSLYNEQFF. Looking up the rest from reference TRBV15 and TRBJ2-1 gives the full variable domain: DAMVIQNPRYQVTQFGKPVTLSCSQTLNHNVMYWYQQKSSQAPKLLFHYYDKDFNNEADTPDNFQSRRPNTSFCFLDIRSPGLGDTAMYLCATSRDRRFSLYNEQFFGPGTRLTVL.

This clonotype was observed many times. This chain links TRBV5-1 with TRBJ1-1; the match to TRBD1 covers 9 bases. CDR1 SGHRS and CDR2 YFSETQ come from the germline V gene. Trimming at V came to 0 bases and at J to 5 bases, leaving 5 bases not matched to a gene. This CDR3 comprises 15 residues. As DNA, the CDR3 is TGCGCCAGCAGCTTGGGAGGGACAGGGAGAACTGAAGCTTTCTTT. Protein product: CASSLGGTGRTEAFF.

This clonotype was counted many times. The V gene is TRBV10-3, the J gene TRBJ1-2; no firm D call. The germline CDR1 and CDR2 sequences are ENHRY and SYGVKD. CDR3 length: 14 amino acids. Trimming removed 2 bases at V and 2 bases at J, with 9 bases between. CDR3 loop: CAISEGPGNYGYTF. CDR3 DNA sequence: TGTGCCATCAGTGAGGGCCCGGGGAACTATGGCTACACCTTC.

This clonotype was seen many times. The J gene is TRBJ1-1, the V gene TRBV11-2; D unresolved. V shed 5 bases and J shed 0 bases, with 7 bases lying between them. This CDR3 region has 13 residues. Looked up from germline, CDR1 is SGHAT and CDR2 is FQNNGV. The CDR3: CASSAGLNTEAFF. In DNA, the CDR3 is TGTGCCAGCAGCGCGGGGTTGAACACTGAAGCTTTCTTT.

This chain links TRBV4-3 with TRBJ2-3; no firm D call. This CDR3 comprises 15 residues. The germline V and J ends were trimmed by 0 bases and 2 bases, with 9 bases remaining between them. The V gene's germline CDR1 is LGHNA and CDR2 YSLEER. CDR3 region: CASSQDGLVTDTQYF. The CDR3 region has the DNA TGCGCCAGCAGCCAAGATGGGCTAGTCACAGATACGCAGTATTTT.

This clonotype showed up many times. The rearrangement joins TRBV20-1 to TRBJ1-5; no definite D call. V was trimmed by 0 bases and J by 6 bases, leaving 6 bases between them. This CDR3 has 12 amino acids. CDR1 is DFQATT and CDR2 is SNEGSKA in the germline V gene (reference sequence). The CDR3 DNA reads TGCAGTGCTAGAGATCTTGCTCAGCCCCAGCATTTT. Translation gives CSARDLAQPQHF.

The sample holds many counts of this clonotype. CDR3 region: CASSLVELNTEAFF. For the CDR3, the DNA is TGCGCCAGCAGCTTGGTAGAGCTGAACACTGAAGCTTTCTTT. This chain connects TRBV5-1 to TRBJ1-1; the D is unclear. Between the trimmed V and J ends, which lost 0 bases and 0 bases, there was a span of 6 bases. The CDR3 is 14 amino acids. Germline V CDR1 and CDR2: SGHRS, YFSETQ.

The chain recombines TRBV7-3 with TRBJ2-5; D unclear. V was trimmed by 5 bases and J by 3 bases, leaving 10 bases between them. Germline CDR1 and CDR2: SGHTA and FQGTGA. The CDR3 totals 13 residues. The CDR3: CASSRAREETQYF. The DNA for the CDR3 is TGTGCCAGCAGCCGTGCTAGGGAAGAGACCCAGTACTTC. The complete variable domain, with remaining parts taken from reference TRBV7-3 and TRBJ2-5, reads GAGVSQTPSNKVTEKGKYVELRCDPISGHTALYWYRQSLGQGPEFLIYFQGTGAADDSGLPNDRFFAVRPEGSVSTLKIQRTERGDSAVYLCASSRAREETQYFGPGTRLLVL.

Many counts were recorded for this clonotype. The chain has TRBV28 and TRBJ2-7; 7 bases map to TRBD1. CDR3 size: 12 residues. Looked up from germline, CDR1 is MDHEN and CDR2 is SYDVKM. J was trimmed by 4 bases and V by 8 bases; bases with no gene match: 5. The CDR3 DNA sequence: TGTGCCAGCTCCCCGGGACAGTACGAGCAGTACTTC. Amino acid sequence: CASSPGQYEQYF.

This clonotype was detected ten times or more. The CDR3 reads CASSLEPRDTDTQYF. CDR3 coding DNA: TGTGCCAGCAGCTTAGAACCCAGGGACACAGATACGCAGTATTTT. The V gene is TRBV7-2, the J gene TRBJ2-3, with D maybe TRBD1 (5 bases). Germline V lookup: CDR1 SGHTA, CDR2 FQGNSA. This CDR3 region has 15 residues. The V end was cut by 1 base, the J end by 2 bases, with 10 bases between.

A remark on this clonotype: Germline is not matched at one junction end, which may reflect a read error. The chain carries TRBV7-2 and TRBJ2-6; 9 bases line up with TRBD1. The CDR3 extends over 17 amino acids. The germline V gene encodes CDR1 SGHTA and CDR2 FQGNSA. CDR3 amino acids: CASSFGTGYPGANGLTF. The DNA of the CDR3 is TGTGCCAGCAGCTTTGGGACAGGGTATCCTGGGGCCAACGGCCTGACTTTC. The variable domain in full, completed from reference TRBV7-2 and TRBJ2-6, reads GAGVSQSPSNKVTEKGKDVELRCDPISGHTALYWYRQSLGQGLEFLIYFQGNSAPDKSGLPSDRFSAERTGGSVSTLTIQRTQQEDSAVYLCASSFGTGYPGANGLTFGAGSRLTVL.

This clonotype showed up many times. This rearrangement joins TRBV28 to TRBJ1-1; D uncertain. The CDR3 is 12 amino acids. Germline V lookup: CDR1 MDHEN, CDR2 SYDVKM. Trimming left V 3 bases short and J 7 bases short, with 9 bases between. The chain's CDR3 is CASSFGRREAFF. CDR3 bases: TGTGCCAGCAGTTTCGGACGGCGTGAAGCTTTCTTT.

This clonotype was counted ten times or more. Germline is not matched at one junction end, which may reflect a read error. The chain carries TRBV9 and TRBJ2-7, with D maybe TRBD1 (6 bases). CDR1 is SGDLS and CDR2 is YYNGEE in the germline V gene. This CDR3 has 14 amino acids. The CDR3: CASSGGTSSYEQYF. The CDR3 coding sequence is TGCGCCAGCAGCGGTGGGACAAGCTCCTACGAGCAGTACTTC.

In this sample, this clonotype turned up a few times. The chain employs TRBV4-2 and TRBJ2-3, with 9 nucleotides matching TRBD2. The ends lost 7 bases at V and 0 bases at J; junction bases unmatched: 11. Germline V lookup: CDR1 LGHNA, CDR2 YNFKEQ. The CDR3 is 17 amino acids. The CDR3 here is CASTRLAVESSTDTQYF. CDR3 sequence (DNA): TGTGCCAGCACCCGACTAGCGGTTGAATCTAGCACAGATACGCAGTATTTT.

This clonotype came up many times. The chain combines TRBV28 with TRBJ1-1; D is possibly TRBD1 (5 bases). The CDR3 is made up of 14 amino acids. Trimming left V 2 bases short and J 6 bases short, with 13 bases between. CDR1 MDHEN and CDR2 SYDVKM come from the germline V gene. The CDR3 nucleotides read TGTGCCAGCAGTTTACGTGGCAGGGCGGCTGAAGCTTTCTTT. This encodes CASSLRGRAAEAFF.